Listed here is a single T cell receptor beta chain. This CDR3 spans 14 amino acids. Germline CDR1 and CDR2: LNHDA and SQIVND (reference sequence). The V and J ends lost 7 bases and 8 bases, in that order; junction bases with no gene match: 8. The record originates from a study of T cell changes during pregnancy in multiple sclerosis. TCRdb's copy holds only in-frame clones and misses some; the assay was immunoSEQ multiplex PCR. The data hold about 69,000 clones, with about 91% observed a single time. This specimen consisted of CD4+ T cells from peripheral blood mononuclear cells, obtained in the third trimester of pregnancy. The receptor was isolated from a female donor in good health, enrolled as a control in a pregnancy study. This chain uses TRBV19 with TRBJ1-4, with TRBD1 identical over 9 bases. The CDR3 bases are TGTGCCAGTACCCCGGGACAGGGAAGGGAAAAACTGTTTTTT. Its translation: CASTPGQGREKLFF.